This is a list of T cell receptor beta chains from one sample in a study of blood T cell repertoires in COVID-19. Using immunoSEQ multiplex PCR, the repertoire was profiled, and TCRdb retains in-frame clones only, with some absent. The data show a few hundred thousand clones, roughly 87% seen once. Material for sequencing was PBMCs or T cells enriched from blood (not recorded which). Receptors originate from a woman under 40 who had recovered from COVID-19. Both conserved end residues are part of each CDR3. The order of the fields is J gene, D gene, V gene, clone size, CDR3 protein, CDR3 DNA. D genes are given only for firm matches. Not every row has a clone size; where given, it reads once, few, many or a size class.

J: TRBJ2-1; D: TRBD2; V: TRBV6-2/TRBV6-3; size: .; CDR3: CASSYGRGISYNEQFF; DNA: TGTGCCAGCAGTTACGGGCGGGGGATCTCCTACAATGAGCAGTTCTTC
J: TRBJ1-2; D: .; V: TRBV29-1; size: .; CDR3: CSARGSSNYGYTF; DNA: TGCAGCGCCAGGGGCAGCTCTAACTATGGCTACACCTTC
J: TRBJ2-3; D: .; V: TRBV3-1/TRBV3-2; size: .; CDR3: CASSQDRGSGTQYF; DNA: TGTGCCAGCAGCCAAGATCGGGGATCTGGGACGCAGTATTTT
J: TRBJ1-6; D: .; V: TRBV28; size: .; CDR3: CASSTDRYNSPLHF; DNA: TGTGCCAGCAGCACGGACAGATATAATTCACCCCTCCACTTT
J: TRBJ1-2; D: TRBD1; V: TRBV28; size: .; CDR3: CASSFNRGPYGYTF; DNA: TGTGCCAGCAGTTTCAACAGGGGGCCCTATGGCTACACCTTC
J: TRBJ1-1; D: .; V: TRBV28; size: .; CDR3: CASSFPFAGLNTEAFF; DNA: TGTGCCAGCAGTTTTCCCTTCGCAGGGTTGAACACTGAAGCTTTCTTT
J: TRBJ2-3; D: TRBD2; V: TRBV5-1; size: .; CDR3: CASSWASGGAIDTQYF; DNA: TGCGCCAGCAGCTGGGCTAGCGGGGGGGCAATAGATACGCAGTATTTT
J: TRBJ2-3; D: TRBD2; V: TRBV5-1; size: .; CDR3: CARTPGLAGGTTGTDTQYF; DNA: TGCGCCAGGACTCCCGGACTAGCGGGGGGAACTACCGGCACAGATACGCAGTATTTT
J: TRBJ2-7; D: TRBD1; V: TRBV23-1; size: .; CDR3: CASSQSNGTGAYEQYF; DNA: TGCGCCAGCAGTCAATCCAACGGGACAGGAGCCTACGAGCAGTACTTC
J: TRBJ2-1; D: .; V: TRBV27; size: .; CDR3: CASSLSRVYNEQFF; DNA: TGTGCCAGCAGTTTATCCAGGGTTTACAATGAGCAGTTCTTC
J: TRBJ1-1; D: TRBD1; V: TRBV2; size: .; CDR3: CASRTDRGVTEAFF; DNA: TGTGCCAGCAGGACTGACAGGGGTGTCACTGAAGCTTTCTTT
J: TRBJ1-2; D: TRBD1; V: TRBV7-6; size: once; CDR3: CASSSYGQGMGGYTF; DNA: TGTGCCAGCAGCTCCTATGGACAGGGGATGGGGGGCTACACCTTC
J: TRBJ1-2; D: TRBD1; V: TRBV5-1; size: .; CDR3: CASSLGQGHGYTF; DNA: TGCGCCAGCAGCTTGGGACAGGGCCATGGCTACACCTTC
J: TRBJ2-5; D: .; V: TRBV10-3; size: .; CDR3: CAPPGGRKKETQYF; DNA: TGTGCCCCCCCGGGCGGGCGAAAAAAAGAGACCCAGTACTTC
J: TRBJ2-7; D: TRBD1; V: TRBV7-9; size: once; CDR3: CASSSIGASGTGFSYEQYF; DNA: TGTGCCAGCAGCTCGATAGGGGCGTCCGGGACAGGTTTCTCCTACGAGCAGTACTTC
J: TRBJ2-5; D: .; V: TRBV7-9; size: .; CDR3: CASSYSGKETQYF; DNA: TGTGCCAGCAGCTACTCAGGGAAAGAGACCCAGTACTTC
J: TRBJ2-3; D: .; V: TRBV3-1/TRBV3-2; size: once; CDR3: CASGRGSPDTQYF; DNA: TGTGCTAGCGGCAGGGGGTCGCCAGATACGCAGTATTTT
J: TRBJ1-2; D: .; V: TRBV20-1; size: .; CDR3: CSASEGQGINGYTF; DNA: TGCAGTGCTAGTGAAGGGCAGGGGATCAATGGCTACACCTTC
J: TRBJ1-5; D: .; V: TRBV6-5; size: .; CDR3: CASSYRGTDQPQHF; DNA: TGTGCCAGCAGTTACCGGGGAACGGATCAGCCCCAGCATTTT
J: TRBJ1-5; D: TRBD1; V: TRBV27; size: .; CDR3: CASSLSPGQGGVYNQPQHF; DNA: TGTGCCAGCAGTTTATCCCCGGGACAGGGAGGCGTCTACAATCAGCCCCAGCATTTT
J: TRBJ2-1; D: TRBD1; V: TRBV30; size: .; CDR3: CAWGQGNTGQFF; DNA: TGTGCCTGGGGACAGGGGAATACTGGGCAGTTCTTC
J: TRBJ2-6; D: TRBD2; V: TRBV11-2; size: .; CDR3: CASGLAGFRSGANVLTF; DNA: TGTGCCAGTGGACTAGCGGGATTCCGCTCTGGGGCCAACGTCCTGACTTTC
J: TRBJ2-1; D: TRBD1; V: TRBV6-5; size: .; CDR3: CASSYSEGARQFF; DNA: TGTGCCAGCAGTTACTCTGAGGGGGCACGGCAGTTCTTC
J: TRBJ2-3; D: .; V: TRBV4-1; size: .; CDR3: CASSQEPGTDTQYF; DNA: TGCGCCAGCAGCCAAGAACCGGGCACAGATACGCAGTATTTT
J: TRBJ2-7; D: .; V: TRBV7-2; size: few; CDR3: CASSFGVTYEQYF; DNA: TGTGCCAGCAGCTTCGGTGTTACCTACGAGCAGTACTTC
J: TRBJ1-3; D: TRBD1; V: TRBV10-3; size: .; CDR3: CAISELQGSGNTIYF; DNA: TGTGCCATCAGTGAGTTACAGGGGTCCGGAAACACCATATATTTT
J: TRBJ1-2; D: TRBD1; V: TRBV7-2; size: .; CDR3: CASSSLQGSGGYTF; DNA: TGTGCCAGCAGCTCGCTACAGGGGTCAGGGGGCTACACCTTC
J: TRBJ1-1; D: .; V: TRBV30; size: .; CDR3: CAWSVGLGANTEAFF; DNA: TGTGCCTGGAGTGTTGGACTAGGGGCCAACACTGAAGCTTTCTTT
J: TRBJ1-2; D: .; V: TRBV3-1/TRBV3-2; size: .; CDR3: CASSQGLPGHTGGYTF; DNA: TGTGCCAGCAGCCAAGGTTTGCCGGGACATACGGGTGGCTACACCTTC
J: TRBJ2-2; D: TRBD2; V: TRBV28; size: .; CDR3: CASSLAGTGELFF; DNA: TGTGCCAGCAGCTTAGCGGGCACCGGGGAGCTGTTTTTT
J: TRBJ1-4; D: .; V: TRBV6-2/TRBV6-3; size: .; CDR3: CASSTGGTNEKLFF; DNA: TGTGCCAGCAGTACGGGGGGGACTAATGAAAAACTGTTTTTT
J: TRBJ2-1; D: TRBD2; V: TRBV18; size: .; CDR3: CASSTLAGAPTAYNEQFF; DNA: TGTGCCAGCTCAACACTAGCGGGGGCCCCGACGGCTTACAATGAGCAGTTCTTC
J: TRBJ1-1; D: TRBD1; V: TRBV3-1/TRBV3-2; size: .; CDR3: CASSQGSGGSEAFF; DNA: TGTGCCAGCAGCCAGGGGTCAGGGGGTTCTGAAGCTTTCTTT
J: TRBJ2-2; D: TRBD2; V: TRBV7-6; size: .; CDR3: CASSFAAGGTDTGELFF; DNA: TGTGCCAGCAGCTTCGCAGCCGGGGGGACCGACACCGGGGAGCTGTTTTTT
J: TRBJ1-4; D: .; V: TRBV4-1; size: .; CDR3: CASSPPRSTDINEKLFF; DNA: TGCGCCAGCAGCCCTCCTCGTTCGACAGACATTAATGAAAAACTGTTTTTT
J: TRBJ1-3; D: .; V: TRBV7-2; size: .; CDR3: CASKRGDAGNTIYF; DNA: TGTGCCAGCAAGCGGGGCGACGCTGGAAACACCATATATTTT
J: TRBJ1-2; D: .; V: TRBV28; size: .; CDR3: CASSPGEGYTDYGYTF; DNA: TGTGCCAGCAGCCCCGGCGAGGGATATACGGACTATGGCTACACCTTC
J: TRBJ1-1; D: .; V: TRBV4-3; size: .; CDR3: CASSQDRGNTEAFF; DNA: TGCGCCAGCAGCCAAGACAGGGGGAACACTGAAGCTTTCTTT
J: TRBJ1-2; D: .; V: TRBV29-1; size: few; CDR3: CSVEEGQALDGYTF; DNA: TGCAGCGTTGAAGAGGGGCAGGCTCTGGATGGCTACACCTTC
J: TRBJ1-6; D: .; V: TRBV2; size: .; CDR3: CASSGGSYNSPLHF; DNA: TGTGCCAGCAGTGGCGGTTCCTATAATTCACCCCTCCACTTT
J: TRBJ1-3; D: .; V: TRBV2; size: .; CDR3: CASSSDGGAGNTIYF; DNA: TGTGCCAGCAGTTCCGACGGAGGGGCTGGAAACACCATATATTTT
J: TRBJ1-2; D: .; V: TRBV7-9; size: few; CDR3: CASSSVIDYSPYGYTF; DNA: TGTGCCAGCAGCTCCGTGATAGACTATTCTCCTTATGGCTACACCTTC
J: TRBJ2-1; D: TRBD2; V: TRBV3-1/TRBV3-2; size: .; CDR3: CASSQGRGGSSEQFF; DNA: TGTGCCAGCAGCCAGGGGCGGGGGGGTTCGAGTGAGCAGTTCTTC
J: TRBJ2-1; D: TRBD1; V: TRBV5-1; size: .; CDR3: CASSVRQGDLYNEQFF; DNA: TGCGCCAGCAGCGTCCGACAGGGGGATTTGTACAATGAGCAGTTCTTC
J: TRBJ1-1; D: TRBD1; V: TRBV19; size: .; CDR3: CASSNIGDRGTEAFF; DNA: TGTGCCAGTAGTAATATCGGGGACAGGGGTACTGAAGCTTTCTTT
J: TRBJ1-1; D: .; V: TRBV19; size: .; CDR3: CASSIRGRGGTEAFF; DNA: TGTGCCAGTAGTATCAGGGGCAGGGGTGGCACTGAAGCTTTCTTT
J: TRBJ2-3; D: TRBD1; V: TRBV11-2; size: .; CDR3: CASSAGQGGTDTQYF; DNA: TGTGCCAGCAGCGCAGGACAGGGAGGCACAGATACGCAGTATTTT
J: TRBJ2-1; D: TRBD2; V: TRBV20-1; size: .; CDR3: CSASEAGGRNSYNEQFF; DNA: TGCAGTGCTAGTGAAGCGGGGGGCCGTAATTCCTACAATGAGCAGTTCTTC
J: TRBJ2-3; D: .; V: TRBV6-5; size: .; CDR3: CASREQGIRDTQYF; DNA: TGTGCCAGCAGGGAGCAGGGGATCAGGGATACGCAGTATTTT
J: TRBJ2-7; D: .; V: TRBV12-3/TRBV12-4; size: .; CDR3: CASSFVGDEQYF; DNA: TGTGCCAGCAGTTTTGTGGGAGACGAGCAGTACTTC
J: TRBJ1-2; D: TRBD1; V: TRBV5-4; size: once; CDR3: CASSPTGTYGYTF; DNA: TGTGCCAGCAGCCCGACAGGGACATATGGCTACACCTTC
J: TRBJ1-1; D: .; V: TRBV29-1; size: .; CDR3: CSVEARPGEEAFF; DNA: TGCAGCGTTGAAGCTAGGCCAGGGGAAGAAGCTTTCTTT
J: TRBJ2-2; D: TRBD2; V: TRBV6-2/TRBV6-3; size: .; CDR3: CASSRGGGTTGELFF; DNA: TGTGCCAGCAGTCGGGGCGGGGGGACCACCGGGGAGCTGTTTTTT